The present entry profiles one TCR beta chain with its context. Its specificity is unknown. The length of the CDR3 is 11 residues. With 7 bases clipped from V and 8 bases from J, the junction kept 4 bases outside the gene matches. The germline CDR1 and CDR2 sequences are MNHNY and SVGAGI (reference sequence). These data come from a study of a mutant IDH1 vaccine in newly diagnosed glioma. Study-level background: Visit V12 was at week 35; visit V13 was at week 47.

Documented time point: week 35, safety follow-up. Vaccination used 300 ug of mutant IDH1 20-mer peptide per dose, with topical imiquimod. Whole-study findings and limits: Apparently, pseudoprogression bore no relation to changes among the top peripheral T cell clonotypes.

TCRdb's copy holds only in-frame clones and misses some; the assay was immunoSEQ multiplex PCR. The sample holds about 48,000 clones; roughly three quarters are singletons and the top ten take approximately 6.8%. The chain carries TRBV6-6 and TRBJ1-1; 7 bases fit TRBD1. This TCR derives from a man aged 35-49 years with glioma. Specimen: PBMCs, collected from a glioma patient whose treatment included an IDH1 peptide vaccine. CDR3 sequence reads: CASIAGGEAFF. The CDR3 DNA reads as TGTGCCAGCATTGCAGGGGGAGAAGCTTTCTTT.